This entry is about one TCR beta chain. Library preparation (for TCRbeta) was performed with unique molecular identifiers. One entry per CDR3 protein, called by TCRdb with MiXCR from the PCR reads. In the table there are 250,000 to 350,000 distinct CDR3 sequences, approximately 23% of which are singletons. This specimen comes from a study of T-cell reconstitution after alpha-beta-depleted transplantation in children. Germline-derived CDR1 and CDR2 are SGHAT and FQNNGV. The CDR3 runs 15 residues. Trimming took off 1 base at V and 10 bases at J, with 14 bases between the two ends. The chain carries TRBV11-2 and TRBJ1-6; D is possibly TRBD1 (5 bases). This sample comprised PBMCs, mostly from graft donor cells, obtained 180 days after TCRalphabeta/CD19-depleted stem cell transplant. The TCR sequence derives from a male patient younger than 18 who had a stem cell transplant for acute lymphoblastic leukemia, so the T cells may come from the graft donor. CDR3 region: CASSLAPQGHSPLHF. Written as DNA, the CDR3 is TGTGCCAGCAGCTTAGCCCCGCAGGGCCACTCACCCCTCCACTTT. Filled out from reference TRBV11-2 and TRBJ1-6, the complete variable domain reads EAGVAQSPRYKIIEKRQSVAFWCNPISGHATLYWYQQILGQGPKLLIQFQNNGVVDDSQLPKDRFSAERLKGVDSTLKIQPAKLEDSAVYLCASSLAPQGHSPLHFGNGTRLTVT.